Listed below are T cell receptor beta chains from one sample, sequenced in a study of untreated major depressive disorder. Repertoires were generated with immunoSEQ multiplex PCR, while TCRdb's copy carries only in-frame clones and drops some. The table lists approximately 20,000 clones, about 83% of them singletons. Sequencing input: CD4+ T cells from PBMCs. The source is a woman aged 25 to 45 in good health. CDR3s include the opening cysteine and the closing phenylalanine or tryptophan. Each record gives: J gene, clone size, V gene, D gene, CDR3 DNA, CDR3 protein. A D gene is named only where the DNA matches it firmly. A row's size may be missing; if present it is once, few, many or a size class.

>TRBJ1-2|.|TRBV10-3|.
TGTGCCATCTCCGGCGGGGAAAACTATGGCTACACCTTC
CAISGGENYGYTF
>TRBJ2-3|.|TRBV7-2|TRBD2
TGTGCCAGCAGCCTCACCACGGTAGCTAGCGGGGGAGGGGATACGCAGTATTTT
CASSLTTVASGGGDTQYF
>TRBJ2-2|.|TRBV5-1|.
TGCGCCAGCAGCTTGGCCTTTATGGACTCTGCCGGGGAGCTGTTTTTT
CASSLAFMDSAGELFF
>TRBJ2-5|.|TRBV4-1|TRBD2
TGCGCCAGCAGTCTAGGGCTAGCGGGAGGGAGGGTGATCGAGACCCAGTACTTC
CASSLGLAGGRVIETQYF
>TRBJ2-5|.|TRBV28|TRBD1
TGTGCCAGCAGTTCCTCGGCAGGGGGCTGGAGAGAGACCCAGTACTTC
CASSSSAGGWRETQYF
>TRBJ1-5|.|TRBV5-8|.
TGTGCCAGCAGCCTGGGACAAGTCAATCAGCCCCAGCATTTT
CASSLGQVNQPQHF
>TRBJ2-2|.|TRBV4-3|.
TGCGCCAGCAGCCAAGAACCCCTGAACACCGGGGAGCTGTTTTTT
CASSQEPLNTGELFF
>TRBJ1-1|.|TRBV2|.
TGTGCCAGCAGTGAATCTAGGGGACGGAACACTGAAGCTTTCTTT
CASSESRGRNTEAFF
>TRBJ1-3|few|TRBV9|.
TGTGCCAGCAGCGTAGCTACCGGGGGAGGAAACACCATATATTTT
CASSVATGGGNTIYF
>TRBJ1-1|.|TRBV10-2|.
TGCGCCAGCAGTGAGCGGGGACGCTTGGGCACTGAAGCTTTCTTT
CASSERGRLGTEAFF
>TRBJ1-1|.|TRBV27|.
TGTGCCAGCAGCCCAGGGGTTTTATTGACTGAAGCTTTCTTT
CASSPGVLLTEAFF
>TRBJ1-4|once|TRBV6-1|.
TGTGCCAGCAGTGAAGAAATGGGCGGACGGGCTGAAAAACTGTTTTTT
CASSEEMGGRAEKLFF
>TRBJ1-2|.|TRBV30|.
TGTGCCTGGGGGGCAGGCCCTAACTATGGCTACACCTTC
CAWGAGPNYGYTF
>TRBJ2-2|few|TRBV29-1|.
TGCAGCGTTGAGGGGGCCGGGGAGCTGTTTTTT
CSVEGAGELFF
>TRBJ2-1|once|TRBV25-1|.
TGTGCCAGCAGTGACCCCCGGACCACTTACAATGAGCAGTTCTTC
CASSDPRTTYNEQFF
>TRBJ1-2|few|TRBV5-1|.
TGCGCCAGCAGCTTGGACGGCTCGACTAACTATGGCTACACCTTC
CASSLDGSTNYGYTF
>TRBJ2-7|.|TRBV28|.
TGTGCCAGCAGTTTGATGGCGGGACCCTCCTACGAGCAGTACTTC
CASSLMAGPSYEQYF
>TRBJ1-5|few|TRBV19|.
TGTGCCAGCCGGGACAACAATCAGCCCCAGCATTTT
CASRDNNQPQHF
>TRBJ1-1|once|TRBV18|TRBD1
TGTGCCAGTTCTTTGACAGGGGACACTGAAGCTTTCTTT
CASSLTGDTEAFF
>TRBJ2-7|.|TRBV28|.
TGTGCCAGCAGTTTATGGATATCCTACGAGCAGTACTTC
CASSLWISYEQYF
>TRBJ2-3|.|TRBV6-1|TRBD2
TGTGCCAGCAGTGAAGGAGTGGGGAGCGGGAGAGGTGGGTCAGATACGCAGTATTTT
CASSEGVGSGRGGSDTQYF
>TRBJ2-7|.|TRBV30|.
TGTGCCTGGAGCGGAGATTACGAGCAGTACTTC
CAWSGDYEQYF
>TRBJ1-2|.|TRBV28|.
TGTGCCAGCAGCCCGCGGTTAGGAGCTTATGGCTACACCTTC
CASSPRLGAYGYTF
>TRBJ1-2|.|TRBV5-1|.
TGCGCCAGCAGCCCTGGAGGGAGGGCTAATGGCTACACCTTC
CASSPGGRANGYTF
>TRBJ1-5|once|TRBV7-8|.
TGTGCCAGCAGCTTATTCTCCAGGGGCGCCGGCAATCAGCCCCAGCATTTT
CASSLFSRGAGNQPQHF
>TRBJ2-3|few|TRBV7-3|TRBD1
TGTGCCAGCAGCTTAGGACAGGGCATAGGAAGCACAGATACGCAGTATTTT
CASSLGQGIGSTDTQYF
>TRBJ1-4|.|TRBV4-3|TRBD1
TGCGCCAGCAGCCCCGGGACAGTCAATGAAAAACTGTTTTTT
CASSPGTVNEKLFF
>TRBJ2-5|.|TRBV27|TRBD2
TGTGCCAGCAGCGTGGACGGTGGGGCGGGAGGTGAGACCCAGTACTTC
CASSVDGGAGGETQYF
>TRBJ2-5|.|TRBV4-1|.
TGCGCCAGCAGCCAAGCGGGGGCGGGCGAGACCCAGTACTTC
CASSQAGAGETQYF
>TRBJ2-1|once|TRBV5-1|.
TGCGCCAGCAACCCGATTAGCGGTGTAGTGAATGAGCAGTTCTTC
CASNPISGVVNEQFF
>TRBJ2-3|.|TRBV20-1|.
TGCAGTGCTAGGCGGCAGGATGCGTATTTT
CSARRQDAYF
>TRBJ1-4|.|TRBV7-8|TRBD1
TGTGCCAGCAGCCATCGACAGGGGAGGAGAGAAAAACTGTTTTTT
CASSHRQGRREKLFF
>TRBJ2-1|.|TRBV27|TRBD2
TGTGCCAGCAGTTTCGGTAAGACTAGCGAGCAGTTCTTC
CASSFGKTSEQFF
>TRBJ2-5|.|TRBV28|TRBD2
TGTGCCAGCAGTTTAGGCGGGAGCCAAGAGACCCAGTACTTC
CASSLGGSQETQYF
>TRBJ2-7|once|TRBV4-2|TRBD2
TGTGCCAGCAGCCAAGCGGGACTAGCGGGAGTCGAGCAGTACTTC
CASSQAGLAGVEQYF
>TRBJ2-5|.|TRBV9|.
TGTGCCAGCAGCGTAGAAGGGTCGGAGACCCAGTACTTC
CASSVEGSETQYF
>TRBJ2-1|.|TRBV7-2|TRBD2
TGTGCCAGCAGATCCGGGACTACTCGATTTAATGAGCAGTTCTTC
CASRSGTTRFNEQFF
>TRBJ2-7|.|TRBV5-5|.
TGTGCCAGCAGCTGGGGGACGCCTTCCTACGAGCAGTACTTC
CASSWGTPSYEQYF
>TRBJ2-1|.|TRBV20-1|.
TGCAGTGCGGAGGCGGCTGAGCAGTTCTTC
CSAEAAEQFF
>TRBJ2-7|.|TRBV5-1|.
TGCGCCAGCAGACGGATCGGGGGAGGAGGCGAGCAGTACTTC
CASRRIGGGGEQYF
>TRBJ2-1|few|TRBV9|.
TGTGCCAGCAGCGTACGACCGAGCAATGAGCAGTTCTTC
CASSVRPSNEQFF
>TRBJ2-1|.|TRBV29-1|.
TGCAGCGTCGCCAAAGGGATGGTAGCTGAGCAGTTCTTC
CSVAKGMVAEQFF